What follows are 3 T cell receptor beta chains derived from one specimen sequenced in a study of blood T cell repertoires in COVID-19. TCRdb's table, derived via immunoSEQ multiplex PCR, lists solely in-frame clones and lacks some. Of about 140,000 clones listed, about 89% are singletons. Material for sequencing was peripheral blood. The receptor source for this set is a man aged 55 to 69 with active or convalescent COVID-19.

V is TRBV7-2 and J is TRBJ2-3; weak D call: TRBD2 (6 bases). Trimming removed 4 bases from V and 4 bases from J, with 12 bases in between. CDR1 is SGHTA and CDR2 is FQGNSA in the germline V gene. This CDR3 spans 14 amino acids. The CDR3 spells CASSSTSYADTQYF. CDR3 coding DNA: TGTGCCAGCAGCTCAACTAGCTATGCAGATACGCAGTATTTT.

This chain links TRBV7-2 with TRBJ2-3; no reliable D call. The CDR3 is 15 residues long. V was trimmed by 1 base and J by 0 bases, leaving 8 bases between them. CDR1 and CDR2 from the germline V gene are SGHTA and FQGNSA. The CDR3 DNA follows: TGTGCCAGCAGCTTAGACTTCAGGAGCACAGATACGCAGTATTTT. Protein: CASSLDFRSTDTQYF.

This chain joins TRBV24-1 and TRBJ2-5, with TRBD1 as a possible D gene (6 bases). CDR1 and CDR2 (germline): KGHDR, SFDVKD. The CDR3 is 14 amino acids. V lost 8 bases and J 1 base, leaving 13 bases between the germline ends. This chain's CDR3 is CATIDLTGQETQYF. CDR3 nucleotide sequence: TGTGCCACCATCGACCTGACAGGCCAAGAGACCCAGTACTTC.